These T cell receptor beta chains were read from a single sample in a study of PD-L1 blockade in urothelial cancer. The protocol was immunoSEQ multiplex PCR, while the TCRdb copy is restricted to in-frame clones and leaves out a portion. The repertoire holds 75,000 to 95,000 clones, with 70% to 90% as singletons. The sample consisted of PBMCs, taken around atezolizumab (anti-PD-L1) treatment. The receptors come from a man aged 35 to 55 with urothelial cancer. The CDR3 runs from the conserved cysteine through the conserved F or W. The order of the fields is J gene, V gene, clone size, D gene, CDR3 protein, CDR3 DNA. The D gene is left open where the match is weak. Clone size is stated in some rows and not others, as once, few, many or a class when expanded.

>TRBJ2-7|TRBV28|.|.
CASRPQGLAGSYEQYF
TGTGCCAGCAGACCACAGGGTTTGGCCGGTTCCTACGAGCAGTACTTC
>TRBJ2-7|TRBV6-5|.|.
CASSYSGEDEQYF
TGTGCCAGCAGTTACTCGGGGGAGGACGAGCAGTACTTC
>TRBJ2-5|TRBV14|.|TRBD2
CASSSGLGRTQYF
TGTGCCAGCAGCTCGGGACTAGGACGGACCCAGTACTTC
>TRBJ2-3|TRBV4-1|.|.
CASSQDVAAPTDTQYF
TGCGCCAGCAGCCAAGATGTTGCGGCCCCCACAGATACGCAGTATTTT
>TRBJ1-1|TRBV5-1|.|.
CASSLKQEGTEAFF
TGCGCCAGCAGCTTGAAACAGGAGGGAACTGAAGCTTTCTTT
>TRBJ2-7|TRBV7-8|.|.
CASSFAYEQYF
TGTGCCAGCAGCTTCGCCTACGAGCAGTACTTC
>TRBJ1-2|TRBV27|.|.
CASRASGMGGYTF
TGTGCCAGCAGGGCCTCGGGAATGGGTGGCTACACCTTC
>TRBJ1-1|TRBV9|.|TRBD1
CASSVGQGRGTEAFF
TGTGCCAGCAGCGTAGGACAGGGAAGGGGCACTGAAGCTTTCTTT
>TRBJ2-1|TRBV19|.|.
CASSILVHNEQFF
TGTGCCAGTAGTATACTAGTCCACAATGAGCAGTTCTTC
>TRBJ2-7|TRBV9|.|.
CASSVSPGDEQYF
TGTGCCAGCAGCGTCTCCCCCGGAGACGAGCAGTACTTC
>TRBJ1-5|TRBV7-9|.|.
CASSEYRELSNQPQHF
TGTGCCAGCAGCGAATACAGGGAATTGAGCAATCAGCCCCAGCATTTT
>TRBJ1-2|TRBV28|.|TRBD1
CASSLQGEVVYGYTF
TGTGCCAGCAGTTTACAGGGGGAAGTAGTCTATGGCTACACCTTC
>TRBJ2-7|TRBV12-1|.|.
CASSFARGVRVGYEQYF
TGTGCCAGCAGCTTTGCTCGGGGGGTGAGGGTGGGGTACGAGCAGTACTTC
>TRBJ2-7|TRBV28|.|.
CASRLRGLESYEQYF
TGTGCCAGCAGACTCAGGGGTCTAGAGTCCTACGAGCAGTACTTC
>TRBJ2-1|TRBV6-5|few|TRBD2
CASSDAGDSYNEQFF
TGTGCCAGCAGCGATGCGGGGGACTCCTACAATGAGCAGTTCTTC
>TRBJ2-1|TRBV4-2|.|.
CASSQDSGSTYNEQFF
TGTGCCAGCAGCCAAGATAGCGGAAGTACCTACAATGAGCAGTTCTTC
>TRBJ2-1|TRBV2|.|TRBD2
CASSPGLAAREQFF
TGTGCCAGCAGTCCAGGACTAGCCGCGAGGGAGCAGTTCTTC
>TRBJ1-3|TRBV18|.|.
CASSPQQVGTGSGNTIYF
TGTGCCAGCTCACCCCAACAGGTGGGGACTGGCTCTGGAAACACCATATATTTT
>TRBJ1-2|TRBV7-9|.|.
CASSLDSYGYTF
TGTGCCAGCAGCCTAGACAGCTATGGCTACACCTTC
>TRBJ2-3|TRBV29-1|.|TRBD2
CSVAGASGRSNPSTDTQYF
TGCAGCGTTGCGGGGGCTAGCGGGAGGTCGAACCCTAGCACAGATACGCAGTATTTT
>TRBJ2-3|TRBV28|once|TRBD1
CASSLQDRYTDTQYF
TGTGCCAGCAGTTTGCAGGACAGGTACACAGATACGCAGTATTTT
>TRBJ1-1|TRBV6-5|.|TRBD1
CASSLQGVDAFF
TGTGCCAGCAGCCTACAGGGGGTCGACGCTTTCTTT